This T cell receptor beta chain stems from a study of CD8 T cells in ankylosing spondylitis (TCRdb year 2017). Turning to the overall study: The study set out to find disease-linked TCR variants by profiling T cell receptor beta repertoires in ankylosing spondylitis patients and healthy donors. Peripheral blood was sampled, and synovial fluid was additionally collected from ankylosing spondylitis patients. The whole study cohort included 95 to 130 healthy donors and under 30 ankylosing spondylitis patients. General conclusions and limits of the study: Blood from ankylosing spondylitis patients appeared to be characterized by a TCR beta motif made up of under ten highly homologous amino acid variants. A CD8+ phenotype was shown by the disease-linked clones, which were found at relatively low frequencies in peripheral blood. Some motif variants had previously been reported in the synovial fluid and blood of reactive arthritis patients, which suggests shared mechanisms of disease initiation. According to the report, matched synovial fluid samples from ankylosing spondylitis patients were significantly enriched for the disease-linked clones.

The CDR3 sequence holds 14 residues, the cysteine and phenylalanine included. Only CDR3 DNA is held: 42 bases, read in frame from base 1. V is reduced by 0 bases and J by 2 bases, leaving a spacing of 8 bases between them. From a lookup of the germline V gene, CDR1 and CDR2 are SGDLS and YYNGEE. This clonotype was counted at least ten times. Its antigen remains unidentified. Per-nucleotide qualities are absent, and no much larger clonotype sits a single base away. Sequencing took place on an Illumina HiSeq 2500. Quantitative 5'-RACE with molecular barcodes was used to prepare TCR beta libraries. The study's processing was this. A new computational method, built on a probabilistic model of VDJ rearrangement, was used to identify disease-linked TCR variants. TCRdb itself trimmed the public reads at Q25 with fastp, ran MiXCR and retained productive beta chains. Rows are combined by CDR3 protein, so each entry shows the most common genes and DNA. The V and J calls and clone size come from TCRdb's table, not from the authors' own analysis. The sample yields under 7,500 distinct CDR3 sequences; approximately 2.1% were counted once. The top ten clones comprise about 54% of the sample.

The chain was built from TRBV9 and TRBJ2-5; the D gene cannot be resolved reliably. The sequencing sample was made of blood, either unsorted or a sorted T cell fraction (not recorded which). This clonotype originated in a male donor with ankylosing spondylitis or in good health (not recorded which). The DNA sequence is TGTGCCAGCAGCGTAGATGTAGGGCAAGAGACCCAGTACTTC. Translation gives CASSVDVGQETQYF.